The present entry profiles one T cell receptor beta chain with its context. Antigen specificity is unknown. CD8 cells regarded as naive lacked CD45RO, were positively chosen for CCR7, and omitted terminally differentiated effector memory CD45RA+ cells. Trimming removed 3 bases from V and 2 bases from J, with 16 bases in between. Per germline, CDR1 GTSNPN and CDR2 SVGIG (reference sequence). The CDR3 extends over 15 amino acids. The sample belongs to a study of shared clonotypes between healthy human individuals. Study outcomes and limitations: Larger richness was generally estimated for naive than memory subsets. Generation probability values for non-shared clonotypes were lower than those for clonotypes shared by all four donors.

The input for sorted-subset replicate PCRs was approximately 190 ng DNA, some 28,000 T cell genomes. Libraries were prepared by immunoSEQ multiplex PCR; TCRdb keeps only in-frame clonotypes and omits some of them. The data contain some 2,000,000 clones, about 95% of them singletons. This receptor was obtained from a man between 18 and 29 years old in good health. The V and J genes are TRBV30 and TRBJ2-5, with D perhaps matching TRBD2 (6 bases). Sequencing input: naive CD8+ T cells sorted from blood. The chain's CDR3 is CAWRGGLAGQETQYF. CDR3 nucleotide sequence: TGTGCCTGGAGGGGGGGACTCGCCGGGCAAGAGACCCAGTACTTC.